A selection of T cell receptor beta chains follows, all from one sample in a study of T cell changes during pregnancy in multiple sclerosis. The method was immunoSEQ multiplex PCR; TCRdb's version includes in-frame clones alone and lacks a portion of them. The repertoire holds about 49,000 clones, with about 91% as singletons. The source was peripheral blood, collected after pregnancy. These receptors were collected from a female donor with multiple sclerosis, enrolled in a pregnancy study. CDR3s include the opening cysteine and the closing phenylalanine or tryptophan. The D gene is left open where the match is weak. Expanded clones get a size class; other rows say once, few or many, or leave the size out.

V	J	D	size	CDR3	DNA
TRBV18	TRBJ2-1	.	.	CASSPLEENEQFF	TGTGCCAGCTCACCCCTAGAAGAGAATGAGCAGTTCTTC
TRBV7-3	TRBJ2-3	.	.	CASSLGGGPDTQYF	TGTGCCAGCAGCTTAGGGGGGGGCCCAGATACGCAGTATTTT
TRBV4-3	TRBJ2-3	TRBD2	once	CASSQDARPSGGTDTQYF	TGCGCCAGCAGCCAAGATGCCCGGCCTAGCGGGGGCACAGATACGCAGTATTTT
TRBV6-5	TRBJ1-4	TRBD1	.	CASSRQGKGEKLFF	TGTGCCAGCAGCCGACAGGGTAAAGGTGAAAAACTGTTTTTT
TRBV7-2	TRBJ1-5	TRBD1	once	CASSLGGQGNVQPQHF	TGTGCCAGCAGCTTAGGGGGACAGGGAAATGTTCAGCCCCAGCATTTT
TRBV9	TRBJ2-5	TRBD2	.	CASSGTLTQRGEQETQYF	TGTGCCAGCAGCGGCACCCTAACCCAGCGGGGGGAACAAGAGACCCAGTACTTC
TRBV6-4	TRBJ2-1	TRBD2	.	CASSPTSGGGNEQFF	TGTGCCAGCAGTCCCACTAGCGGGGGAGGCAATGAGCAGTTCTTC
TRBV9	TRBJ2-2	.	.	CASSVAGRADGELFF	TGTGCCAGCAGCGTAGCTGGGCGGGCGGACGGGGAGCTGTTTTTT
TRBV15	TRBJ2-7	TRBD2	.	CATSTYLAGGSEQYF	TGTGCCACCAGCACCTATCTAGCGGGGGGCTCCGAGCAGTACTTC
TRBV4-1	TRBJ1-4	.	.	CASSQDPAGGLEKLFF	TGCGCCAGCAGCCAAGATCCGGCGGGTGGCTTAGAAAAACTGTTTTTT
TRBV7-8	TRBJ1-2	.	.	CASSLGPNQGGYTF	TGTGCCAGCAGCTTAGGACCGAACCAGGGTGGCTACACCTTC
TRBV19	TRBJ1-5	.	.	CASNPSGVGNQPQHF	TGTGCCAGTAACCCCTCAGGGGTAGGAAATCAGCCCCAGCATTTT
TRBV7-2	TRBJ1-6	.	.	CASSLGGAVGNSPLHF	TGTGCCAGCAGCTTAGGCGGCGCTGTCGGGAATTCACCCCTCCACTTT
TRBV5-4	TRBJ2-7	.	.	CASSPGFRDRLSDEQYF	TGTGCCAGCAGCCCTGGTTTCAGGGATCGGCTATCGGACGAGCAGTACTTC
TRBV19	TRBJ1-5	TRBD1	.	CASSNRDRLNQPQHF	TGTGCCAGTAGTAACCGGGACAGGCTCAATCAGCCCCAGCATTTT
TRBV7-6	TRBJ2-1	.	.	CASSSPSPRGNEQFF	TGTGCCAGCAGCTCGCCCTCCCCCCGGGGCAATGAGCAGTTCTTC
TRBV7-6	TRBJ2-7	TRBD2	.	CASSRLAGAIIYEQYF	TGTGCCAGCAGCAGACTAGCGGGGGCGATTATCTACGAGCAGTACTTC
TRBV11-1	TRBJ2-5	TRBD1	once	CASSSHGTVQETQYF	TGTGCCAGCAGCTCCCACGGGACAGTCCAAGAGACCCAGTACTTC
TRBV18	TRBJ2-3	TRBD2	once	CASSLVRLASSTDTQYF	TGTGCCAGCTCACTTGTCAGACTAGCCTCTAGCACAGATACGCAGTATTTT
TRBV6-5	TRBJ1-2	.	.	CASSYALEVESNGYTF	TGTGCCAGCAGTTACGCACTTGAAGTCGAATCAAATGGCTACACCTTC
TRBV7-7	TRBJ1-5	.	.	CASSPQYRVVDQPQHF	TGTGCCAGCAGCCCACAATACAGGGTGGTCGACCAGCCCCAGCATTTT
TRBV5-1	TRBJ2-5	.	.	CASSWTQGPLGAQYF	TGCGCCAGCAGCTGGACCCAGGGCCCCCTTGGGGCCCAGTACTTC
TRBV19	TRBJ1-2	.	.	CASSIEARVYGYTF	TGTGCCAGTAGTATAGAGGCCAGGGTTTATGGCTACACCTTC
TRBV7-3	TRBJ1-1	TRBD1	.	CASSWDRGSQAFF	TGTGCCAGCAGCTGGGACAGGGGAAGCCAAGCTTTCTTT
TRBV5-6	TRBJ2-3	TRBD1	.	CASSDDRGGQYF	TGTGCCAGCAGTGACGACAGGGGCGGGCAGTATTTT
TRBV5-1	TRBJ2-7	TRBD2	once	CASSGGTSGGARYYYEQYF	TGCGCCAGCAGCGGGGGGACTAGCGGGGGGGCCAGGTACTACTACGAGCAGTACTTC
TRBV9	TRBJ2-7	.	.	CASSPGRTSSYEQYF	TGTGCCAGCAGCCCCGGCCGGACTTCGTCTTACGAGCAGTACTTC
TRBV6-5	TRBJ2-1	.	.	CASSYGSSYNEQFF	TGTGCCAGCAGTTACGGGAGCTCCTACAATGAGCAGTTCTTC
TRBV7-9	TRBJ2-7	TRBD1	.	CASSRQGHPALYEQYF	TGTGCCAGCAGCAGACAGGGACACCCAGCCCTCTACGAGCAGTACTTC
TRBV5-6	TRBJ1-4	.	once	CASSLPGSSEKLFF	TGTGCCAGCAGCTTGCCTGGGAGTAGTGAAAAACTGTTTTTT
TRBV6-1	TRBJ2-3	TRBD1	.	CASSAQRGTGDYF	TGTGCCAGCAGTGCCCAGCGGGGGACAGGGGATTATTTT
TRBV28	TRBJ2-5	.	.	CASSPTSFRLPRATQYF	TGTGCCAGCAGCCCAACATCATTCCGACTTCCAAGAGCGACCCAGTACTTC
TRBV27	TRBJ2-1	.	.	CASLGREAGKGTWEQFF	TGTGCCAGCTTGGGTCGTGAGGCGGGGAAAGGCACCTGGGAGCAGTTCTTC
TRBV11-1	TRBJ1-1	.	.	CASSSTSPTEAFF	TGTGCCAGCAGCTCCACTTCCCCCACTGAAGCTTTCTTT
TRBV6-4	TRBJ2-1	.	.	CASSGLRGREQFF	TGTGCCAGCAGTGGCCTCAGGGGTCGCGAGCAGTTCTTC
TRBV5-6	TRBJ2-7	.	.	CASSPGGQSSYEQYF	TGTGCCAGCAGCCCAGGAGGACAGAGCTCCTACGAGCAGTACTTC
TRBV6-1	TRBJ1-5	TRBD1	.	CASSGQGLVQPQHF	TGTGCCAGCTCGGGACAGGGTCTGGTACAGCCCCAGCATTTT
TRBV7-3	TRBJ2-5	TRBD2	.	CASSSGLAGAQETQYF	TGTGCCAGCAGCTCCGGACTAGCGGGGGCACAAGAGACCCAGTACTTC
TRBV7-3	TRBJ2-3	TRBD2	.	CASSRTSGAQPDTQYF	TGTGCCAGCAGCAGGACTAGCGGGGCTCAGCCAGATACGCAGTATTTT
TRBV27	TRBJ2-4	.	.	CASSPSRESIQYF	TGTGCCAGCAGTCCGTCGAGGGAAAGCATTCAGTACTTC
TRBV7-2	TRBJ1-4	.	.	CASSLIRGGGTNEKLFF	TGTGCCAGCAGCTTAATCCGGGGGGGCGGAACTAATGAAAAACTGTTTTTT
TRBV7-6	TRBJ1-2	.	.	CASSLVGGNSYGYTF	TGTGCCAGCAGCTTAGTCGGGGGGAATAGCTATGGCTACACCTTC
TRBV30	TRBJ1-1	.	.	CAWSVAWEAFF	TGTGCCTGGAGTGTAGCCTGGGAAGCTTTCTTT
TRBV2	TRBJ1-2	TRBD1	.	CASSGDRGQYGYTF	TGTGCCAGCAGTGGAGACAGGGGGCAATATGGCTACACCTTC
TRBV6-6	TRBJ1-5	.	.	CASSYIGRSGQPQHF	TGTGCCAGCAGTTATATCGGGAGGTCAGGTCAGCCCCAGCATTTT
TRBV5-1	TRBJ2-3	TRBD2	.	CASSLGLAGGRADTQYF	TGCGCCAGCAGCCTTGGTCTAGCGGGGGGGCGGGCAGATACGCAGTATTTT
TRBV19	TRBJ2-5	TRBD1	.	CASSIYVGTGPQETQYF	TGTGCCAGTAGTATATATGTGGGGACAGGGCCCCAAGAGACCCAGTACTTC
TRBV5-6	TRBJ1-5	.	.	CASRHDRTYSNQPQHF	TGTGCCAGCAGACACGACAGGACATATAGCAATCAGCCCCAGCATTTT
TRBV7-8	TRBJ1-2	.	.	CASSLRSVTNYGYTF	TGTGCCAGCAGCCTGAGGTCGGTTACTAACTATGGCTACACCTTC
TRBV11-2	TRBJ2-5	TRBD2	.	CASSVVAGGAWETQYF	TGTGCCAGCAGCGTGGTAGCCGGGGGGGCGTGGGAGACCCAGTACTTC
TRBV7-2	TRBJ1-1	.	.	CASSLGGSRNTEAFF	TGTGCCAGCAGCTTAGGCGGGTCGAGGAACACTGAAGCTTTCTTT
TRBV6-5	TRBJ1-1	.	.	CASSIGPRGNTEAFF	TGTGCCAGCAGTATCGGGCCTAGGGGGAACACTGAAGCTTTCTTT
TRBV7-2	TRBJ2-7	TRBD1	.	CASSQGQHLRLQYF	TGTGCCAGCAGCCAGGGACAGCACCTACGACTGCAGTACTTC
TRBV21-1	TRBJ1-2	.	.	CASSKGGGQENYGYTF	TGTGCCAGCAGCAAAGGAGGGGGACAGGAAAACTATGGCTACACCTTC
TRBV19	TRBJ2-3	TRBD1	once	CASSKSRGQVDTQYF	TGTGCCAGTAGTAAGTCCAGGGGGCAGGTAGATACGCAGTATTTT